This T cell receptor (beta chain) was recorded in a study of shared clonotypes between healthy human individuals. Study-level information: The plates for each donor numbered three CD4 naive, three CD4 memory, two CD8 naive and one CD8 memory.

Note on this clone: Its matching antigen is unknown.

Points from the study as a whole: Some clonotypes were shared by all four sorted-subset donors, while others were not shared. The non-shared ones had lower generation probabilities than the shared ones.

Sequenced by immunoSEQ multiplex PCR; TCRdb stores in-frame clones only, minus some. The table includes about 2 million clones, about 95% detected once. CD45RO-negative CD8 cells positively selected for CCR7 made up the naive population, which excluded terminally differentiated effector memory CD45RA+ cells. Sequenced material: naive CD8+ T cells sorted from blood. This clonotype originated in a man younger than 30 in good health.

CDR3 protein: CASSFPGAGETQYF. The CDR3 nucleotides read TGTGCCAGCAGTTTCCCGGGGGCTGGGGAGACCCAGTACTTC. V is TRBV6-5 and J is TRBJ2-5; D assignment may be TRBD1 or TRBD2 (6 bases each). From germline, CDR1 is MNHEY and CDR2 SVGAGI. The CDR3 is 14 residues long. V lost 4 bases, J lost 5 bases, and 14 bases lay in between.